This record concerns one T cell receptor beta chain sequence. The target antigen is unknown. The source of the sample is a study of cytomegalovirus exposure and HLA in healthy donors. Overall study findings and caveats: An analysis was carried out later, and it reportedly showed fewer N-insertions in an Asian-associated ancestry cluster than the roughly 670-donor mean. Follow-up analysis seemed to connect common viral pathogens with several of the most significant clusters identified.

It was with 60 Vbeta and 13 Jbeta primers that the PCR ran. Per the original methods: In a later analysis, roughly 86 million unique TCR beta chains included roughly 11 million shared by two or more donors. Measured with immunoSEQ multiplex PCR; TCRdb has only the in-frame clones, and not every one. That table furnishes V, J and clone size, whereas the DNA furnished D and trimming. The sample shows approximately 160,000 clones, roughly 79% of them seen only once. The sample was PBMCs. This TCR was sampled from a male donor in good health and CMV-seronegative.

The CDR3 loop is CASSQLATGGELFF. DNA of the CDR3: TGTGCCAGCAGCCAGTTAGCTACCGGCGGGGAGCTGTTTTTT. This chain joins TRBV16 and TRBJ2-2, with D uncertain. Trimming removed 3 bases at V and 7 bases at J, with 12 bases between. This CDR3 has 14 amino acids. The V gene's germline CDR1 is KGHSY and CDR2 FQNENV.